These 16 T cell receptor beta chains came from one sample sequenced in a study of cytomegalovirus exposure and HLA in healthy donors. It was with 60 Vbeta and 13 Jbeta primers that the PCR ran. Clones were sequenced by immunoSEQ multiplex PCR, and TCRdb holds only the in-frame ones, with some missing. Of approximately 140,000 clones in the sample, 60% to 85% were seen once. Input material: PBMCs. The receptor set was obtained from a woman in her thirties or forties in good health and CMV-seronegative.

The chain has TRBV20-1 and TRBJ2-1, with a weak D call TRBD2 (6 bases). Germline-derived CDR1 and CDR2 are DFQATT and SNEGSKA (reference sequence). V gave up 1 base and J gave up 10 bases, with 8 bases separating them. The CDR3 runs 11 residues. CDR3 in amino acids: CSARGGVEQFF. CDR3 in DNA: TGCAGTGCTAGAGGGGGGGTGGAGCAGTTCTTC.

The rearrangement uses TRBV30 and TRBJ2-5; 7 bases fit TRBD1. Per the germline V gene, CDR1 is GTSNPN and CDR2 is SVGIG (reference sequence). Trimming removed 4 bases from V and 4 bases from J; junction bases left unmatched: 9. The CDR3 sequence is 14 residues long. CDR3 region: CAWTSGTAGETQYF. CDR3 in DNA: TGTGCCTGGACCTCCGGGACAGCCGGAGAGACCCAGTACTTC.

In its sample, this clone was seen a few times. This chain connects TRBV28 to TRBJ2-5, with TRBD1 identical over 9 bases. With V trimmed by 5 bases and J by 4 bases, 5 bases remained unmatched. Germline loops: CDR1 MDHEN, CDR2 SYDVKM. CDR3 length: 14 residues. CDR3 amino acids: CASSPPGQGETQYF. The CDR3 nucleotides are TGTGCCAGCAGTCCCCCGGGACAGGGAGAGACCCAGTACTTC.

J is TRBJ2-1 and V is TRBV7-6; D is possibly TRBD2 (7 bases). Trimming removed 0 bases at V and 8 bases at J, with 26 bases between. The CDR3 length is 19 residues. CDR1 is SGHVS, CDR2 FNYEAQ, per germline. As DNA, the CDR3 is TGTGCCAGCAGCTTAGCCCCGGCGGTGCGGGGGCGCGGGGACGATGAGCAGTTCTTC. Its translation is CASSLAPAVRGRGDDEQFF.

The V gene is TRBV5-1, the J gene TRBJ2-1; no reliable D call. The CDR3 runs to 14 residues. Between the trimmed V and J ends, which lost 0 bases and 8 bases, there was a span of 12 bases. Germline assignment: CDR1 SGHRS and CDR2 YFSETQ. This CDR3 reads CASSLAVGSDEQFF. The CDR3 DNA reads as TGCGCCAGCAGCTTGGCCGTGGGCTCGGATGAGCAGTTCTTC.

The V gene is TRBV30, the J gene TRBJ1-1; weak D call: TRBD1 (5 bases). Germline V gene sequence: CDR1 GTSNPN, CDR2 SVGIG (reference sequence). V lost 0 bases and J 3 bases, leaving 11 bases between the germline ends. The CDR3 consists of 14 residues. The CDR3 bases are TGTGCCTGGAGTGTTGGGCAGGGTGACACTGAAGCTTTCTTT. Translating it yields CAWSVGQGDTEAFF.

This clone has a handful of counts. The rearrangement joins TRBV5-1 to TRBJ2-5, with TRBD1 matching over 11 bases. The J call may be faulty, since TRBJ2-7 better matches the DNA end. The length of the CDR3 is 17 residues. The germline gives CDR1 SGHRS, CDR2 YFSETQ. CDR3 sequence (DNA): TGCGCCAGCAGCCTCGGGACAGGGGGGGGCTACTCCTACGAGCAGTACTTC. This sequence encodes CASSLGTGGGYSYEQYF.

This clone was detected only a few times. CDR3 residues: CASTFPGAGGRTEAFF. Here the CDR3 DNA reads TGTGCCAGCACCTTCCCCGGGGCAGGGGGTAGGACTGAAGCTTTCTTT. The J gene is TRBJ1-1, the V gene TRBV28; 7 bases agree with TRBD1. CDR1 and CDR2 (germline): MDHEN, SYDVKM. V shed 7 bases, J shed 5 bases, and the junction held 16 bases outside the gene matches. The CDR3 covers 16 residues.

This clone has only a few counts. The V and J genes are TRBV5-1 and TRBJ1-4, with 12 nucleotides matching TRBD1. Per the germline V gene, CDR1 is SGHRS and CDR2 is YFSETQ. Unmatched junction bases numbered 2, after V lost 0 bases and J lost 8 bases. This CDR3 spans 15 amino acids. CDR3 amino acids: CASSLGDRGHEKLFF. CDR3 nucleotide sequence: TGCGCCAGCAGCTTGGGGGACAGGGGGCACGAAAAACTGTTTTTT.

This rearrangement joins TRBV2 to TRBJ2-5, with D perhaps matching TRBD2 (5 bases). This CDR3 comprises 12 residues. V lost 6 bases to trimming and J lost 5 bases, with 10 bases between them. Germline V gives CDR1 SNHLY, CDR2 FYNNEI. This chain's CDR3 is CASSLSGETQYF. The CDR3 region has the DNA TGTGCCAGCAGCCTATCGGGGGAGACCCAGTACTTC.

This chain links TRBV11-3 with TRBJ2-7, with 9 bases aligning to TRBD2. With 5 bases clipped from V and 7 bases from J, the junction kept 15 bases outside the gene matches. Per germline, CDR1 SGHNT and CDR2 YENEEA. The CDR3 has 16 amino acids. The DNA for the CDR3 is TGTGCCAGCAGCCTACGGGGGACTAGCTCCAGGGGGGAGCAGTACTTC. This codes for CASSLRGTSSRGEQYF.

This sequence joins TRBV9 and TRBJ2-3, with D perhaps matching TRBD2 (5 bases). This CDR3 is built from 15 residues. Trimming stripped 4 bases from V and 6 bases from J, with 18 bases between. Germline loops: CDR1 SGDLS, CDR2 YYNGEE. The CDR3, as DNA: TGTGCCAGCAGCCCTAGGCCGCTAGCCGGGGATACGCAGTATTTT. The encoded protein is CASSPRPLAGDTQYF.

The chain recombines TRBV2 with TRBJ2-7; D possibly corresponds to TRBD2 (6 bases). With 4 bases removed from V and 3 bases from J, the gap between germline ends came to 10 bases. Germline V gives CDR1 SNHLY, CDR2 FYNNEI. CDR3 length: 13 amino acids. The DNA for the CDR3 is TGTGCCAGCAGTGCCGGGGAGGACTACGAGCAGTACTTC. Translation gives CASSAGEDYEQYF. Full variable domain (remainder filled in from reference TRBV2 and TRBJ2-7): EPEVTQTPSHQVTQMGQEVILRCVPISNHLYFYWYRQILGQKVEFLVSFYNNEISEKSEIFDDQFSVERPDGSNFTLKIRSTKLEDSAMYFCASSAGEDYEQYFGPGTRLTVT.

This clone was seen a handful of times. This chain uses TRBV10-1 with TRBJ2-7, with 7 positions matching TRBD2. V shed 2 bases, J shed 5 bases, and the junction held 3 bases outside the gene matches. The CDR3 sequence is 13 residues long. The germline V gene has CDR1 WNHNN and CDR2 SYGVQD (reference sequence). For the CDR3, the DNA is TGCGCCAGCAGTGAGGCGGGAGAGGACGAGCAGTACTTC. Its translation is CASSEAGEDEQYF.

This chain connects TRBV9 to TRBJ2-5, with a weak D call TRBD2 (6 bases). CDR3 length: 13 residues. Trimming removed 2 bases at V and 5 bases at J, with 10 bases between. Looked up from germline, CDR1 is SGDLS and CDR2 is YYNGEE. In nucleotides, the CDR3 is TGTGCCAGCAGCGTTACTAGCACGGAGACCCAGTACTTC. It encodes CASSVTSTETQYF.

CDR3 sequence: CASSQGVGIQPQHF. CDR3 DNA sequence: TGTGCCAGCAGCCAGGGGGTAGGAATCCAGCCCCAGCATTTT. J is TRBJ1-5 and V is TRBV6-5, with 7 bases that match TRBD1. Germline trimming cut 6 bases from V and 7 bases from J; bases unmatched to any gene: 9. This CDR3 region has 14 residues. Germline assignment: CDR1 MNHEY and CDR2 SVGAGI.